This TCR beta chain derives from a study of cytomegalovirus exposure and HLA in healthy donors. The germline V and J ends were trimmed by 1 base and 5 bases, with 7 bases remaining between them. Germline-derived CDR1 and CDR2 are SGHDN and FVKESK. The CDR3 length is 13 residues. PCR employed 60 Vbeta and 13 Jbeta primers. Sequenced by immunoSEQ multiplex PCR; TCRdb stores in-frame clones only, minus some. The table lists roughly 150,000 clones, 64% of them singletons. The chain employs TRBV14 and TRBJ2-3, with D unclear. The sample comprised PBMCs. The receptor was derived from a woman aged 25-40 years in good health and CMV-seropositive. CDR3 coding DNA: TGTGCCAGCAGCCAAGTTTCAGGAGATACGCAGTATTTT. Translating it yields CASSQVSGDTQYF.